What follows are 9 T cell receptor beta chains derived from one specimen sequenced in a study of blood T cell repertoires in COVID-19. Method: immunoSEQ multiplex PCR; TCRdb's copy keeps in-frame clones and lacks some. This table has 470,000 or so clones, roughly 89% appearing once. Sequenced sample: peripheral blood. The receptors come from a woman in her thirties with acute or convalescent COVID-19.

In this sample, this clone turned up once. The rearrangement joins TRBV13 to TRBJ2-3, with D possibly matching TRBD1 (7 bases). The germline CDR1 and CDR2 sequences are PRHDT and FYEKMQ (reference sequence). Trimming removed 4 bases at V and 4 bases at J, with 12 bases between. The CDR3 totals 14 residues. The CDR3 DNA follows: TGTGCCAGCAGCTCCAGGGGGAGGTCAGATACGCAGTATTTT. Translating gives CASSSRGRSDTQYF.

This chain uses TRBV7-9 with TRBJ1-4; D is perhaps TRBD1 (6 bases). Germline V CDR1 and CDR2: SEHNR, FQNEAQ (reference sequence). CDR3 length: 13 residues. V was shortened by 3 bases and J by 13 bases, with 15 bases between the two germline ends. The CDR3 DNA follows: TGTGCCAGCAGCTTCTTCCCAGGGGTGGTACTGTTTTTT. This translates into CASSFFPGVVLFF.

The CDR3 reads CASSPNGGGQPQHF. DNA for the CDR3: TGTGCCAGCAGTCCCAACGGGGGAGGTCAGCCCCAGCATTTT. V is TRBV2 and J is TRBJ1-5; D may be TRBD1 (5 bases). Germline V gives CDR1 SNHLY, CDR2 FYNNEI. The V end was cut by 5 bases, the J end by 6 bases, with 14 bases between. The CDR3 is 14 residues long.

V usage is TRBV10-1 and J usage is TRBJ2-1, with a tentative D call TRBD1 (6 bases). There are 15 residues in the CDR3. The germline V gene encodes CDR1 WNHNN and CDR2 SYGVQD (reference sequence). Trimming left V 0 bases short and J 7 bases short, with 13 bases between. The CDR3 sequence is CASSESIIGGNEQFF. The CDR3 DNA reads TGCGCCAGCAGTGAGTCGATTATAGGGGGTAATGAGCAGTTCTTC.

This sequence joins TRBV6-4 and TRBJ1-5, with 8 nucleotides matching TRBD1. Germline-derived CDR1 and CDR2 are MRHNA and SNTAGT. V shed 9 bases and J 1 base; nucleotides not matched to a gene: 14. This CDR3 has 17 amino acids. CDR3 sequence (DNA): TGTGCCAGACGGCACAGGGGGAGGCATGAGAGCAATCAGCCCCAGCATTTT. It translates to CARRHRGRHESNQPQHF.

This clone has a single count. The CDR3 loop reads CAPSGDRGAYEQYF. The CDR3 DNA is TGTGCCCCATCCGGGGACAGGGGCGCCTACGAGCAGTACTTC. The chain has TRBV6-5 and TRBJ2-7, with 10 bases matching TRBD1. The trim removed 11 bases at V and 2 bases at J, leaving 9 bases unmatched. The CDR3 covers 14 residues. The germline CDR1 and CDR2 sequences are MNHEY and SVGAGI.

The chain joins TRBV9 to TRBJ2-3; 7 positions agree with TRBD2. Germline V gene sequence: CDR1 SGDLS, CDR2 YYNGEE. Trimming at V came to 4 bases and at J to 2 bases, leaving 10 bases not matched to a gene. The CDR3 loop spans 16 amino acids. CDR3 DNA sequence: TGTGCCAGCAGCCGAATAGCGGGTGCGTTCACAGATACGCAGTATTTT. This codes for CASSRIAGAFTDTQYF.

The CDR3 nucleotides are TGTGCCAGCAGTAAACAACTAGCGGGGGGGCAAGAGACCCAGTACTTC. This encodes CASSKQLAGGQETQYF. The chain is built from TRBV2 and TRBJ2-5, with 13 positions matching TRBD2. Germline-derived CDR1 and CDR2 are SNHLY and FYNNEI. The CDR3 has 16 amino acids. V lost 5 bases and J lost 2; bases outside the gene matches: 5.

The J gene is TRBJ1-6, the V gene TRBV7-6, with D perhaps matching TRBD1 (6 bases). CDR1 SGHVS and CDR2 FNYEAQ come from the germline V gene. The CDR3 is made up of 17 amino acids. V was shortened by 5 bases and J by 7 bases, with 21 bases between the two germline ends. The CDR3 coding sequence is TGTGCCAGCAGCGCATACAGGGTAAGTGTGGCCAATTCACCCCTCCACTTT. Protein: CASSAYRVSVANSPLHF.